Listed below are T cell receptor beta chains from one sample, sequenced in a study of shared clonotypes between healthy human individuals. Profiled with immunoSEQ multiplex PCR; TCRdb holds only in-frame clones, not every one. The sample carries about 1,800,000 clones, approximately 95% recorded once. What was sequenced was naive CD8+ T cells sorted from blood. The receptors come from a man aged 18-30 years in good health. The conserved cysteine and the conserved F or W are not part of the CDR3 here. The order of the fields is J gene, V gene, CDR3 protein.

>TRBJ2-3|TRBV5-1
ASSLFIGSGSDTQY
>TRBJ2-1|TRBV6-5
ASSLNRGTYNEQF
>TRBJ2-7|TRBV6-6
ASSYSQGASNEQY
>TRBJ2-2|TRBV30
AWSEGQNTGELF
>TRBJ2-4|TRBV9
ASSVKGALDIQY
>TRBJ2-1|TRBV10-3
ATDGPGGNEQF
>TRBJ2-1|TRBV5-1
ASSLSGYYNEQF
>TRBJ1-2|TRBV5-5
ASRGGLRVQPNYGYT
>TRBJ1-2|TRBV13
ASSLGPRDNYGYT
>TRBJ2-1|TRBV7-9
ASSREGLADYNEQF
>TRBJ2-7|TRBV7-9
ASSSTVSPYEQY
>TRBJ2-7|TRBV4-3
ASSHTSGSSYEQY
>TRBJ2-1|TRBV19
ASNGGLAGEQF
>TRBJ2-2|TRBV2
ASSLFQGSGELF
>TRBJ1-1|TRBV6-5
ASRTMNTEAF
>TRBJ1-3|TRBV11-2
ASSLRLGASRDTIY
>TRBJ2-3|TRBV5-5
ASSGGLAGGPGDTQY
>TRBJ2-7|TRBV7-8
ASSVNRVSAFGSYEQY
>TRBJ1-5|TRBV28
ASSLGQGYRQPQH
>TRBJ2-1|TRBV21-1
ASSKVGLYFTYNEQF
>TRBJ2-7|TRBV11-2
ASVWGGNYEQY
>TRBJ2-2|TRBV9
ASSSLTGTGEPF
>TRBJ1-4|TRBV18
ASSPSSGQRNEKLF
>TRBJ2-7|TRBV6-1
ASSEVRGSGYEQY
>TRBJ2-3|TRBV7-7
ASSLDPGDTQY
>TRBJ1-1|TRBV15
ATSVQGQAF
>TRBJ2-1|TRBV10-2
ASSESIVEQF
>TRBJ2-1|TRBV10-3
AISESEDSNEQF
>TRBJ1-1|TRBV5-1
ASSLGNMNTEAF